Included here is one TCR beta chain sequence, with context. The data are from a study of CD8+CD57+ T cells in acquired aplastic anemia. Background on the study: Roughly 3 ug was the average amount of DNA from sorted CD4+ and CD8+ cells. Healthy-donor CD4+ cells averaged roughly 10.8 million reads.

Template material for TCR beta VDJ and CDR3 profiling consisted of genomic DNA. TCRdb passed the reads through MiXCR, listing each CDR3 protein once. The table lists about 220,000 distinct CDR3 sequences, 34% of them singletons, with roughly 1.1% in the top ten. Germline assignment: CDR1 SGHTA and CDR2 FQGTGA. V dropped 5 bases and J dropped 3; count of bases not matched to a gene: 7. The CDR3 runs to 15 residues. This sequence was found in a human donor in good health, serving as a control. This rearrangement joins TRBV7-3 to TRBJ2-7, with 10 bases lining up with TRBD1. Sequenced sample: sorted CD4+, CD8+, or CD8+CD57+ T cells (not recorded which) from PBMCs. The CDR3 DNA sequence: TGTGCCAGCAGCCATTCGACAGGGGGCATCTACGAGCAGTACTTC. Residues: CASSHSTGGIYEQYF.